This T cell receptor beta chain was observed in a study of Ad26.COV2.S vaccination and SARS-CoV-2 variants. In the study overall: COV1001, an Ad26.COV2.S trial, supplied this vaccine-arm donor. Whole-study results and caveats: Recipients of either vaccine or placebo displayed similar breadth of non-spike TCRs. Reported findings describe substantial breadth in spike-specific CD8+ and CD4+ T cell responses following vaccination.

Trimming left V 4 bases short and J 4 bases short, with 13 bases between. Germline V gene sequence: CDR1 GTSNPN, CDR2 SVGIG (reference sequence). The CDR3 consists of 13 residues. In regard to this clone: Antigen specificity is unknown.

Treatment meaning: about 20 received Ad26.COV2.S at low or high dose, single or two shots; 5 received placebo; per-sample allocation not given. Collection of the samples took place on day 63 after the first injection of vaccine or placebo. TCRdb's table, derived via immunoSEQ multiplex PCR, lists solely in-frame clones and lacks some. The sample lists approximately 450,000 clones, roughly 90% occurring once. The sample was peripheral blood, taken in a trial of Ad26.COV2.S vaccine versus placebo. The genes are TRBV30 and TRBJ1-1, with D hard to call. The origin of this receptor is a person aged 18-60 years who received the Ad26.COV2.S COVID-19 vaccine or a placebo. CDR3 residues: CAWIQWTGTEAFF. CDR3 nucleotides: TGTGCCTGGATCCAGTGGACTGGCACTGAAGCTTTCTTT.